The rows below give T cell receptor beta chains drawn from one sample of a study of blood T cells in healthy people across ages. TCRdb re-analysed the 5' RACE reads in MiXCR, keeping a single row per CDR3 protein. The profile shows some 640,000 distinct CDR3 sequences, 49% of them singletons. The sequencing sample was made of blood. These receptors were collected from a woman aged 60-75 years in good health. CDR3s include the opening cysteine and the closing phenylalanine or tryptophan. Each record gives: clone size, D gene, V gene, J gene, CDR3 protein, CDR3 DNA. A D gene is named only where the DNA matches it firmly. Clone size is stated in some rows and not others, as once, few, many or a class when expanded.

.,TRBD2,TRBV29-1,TRBJ2-7,CSVEGPRGASGSGSYEQYF,TGCAGCGTTGAAGGGCCGCGGGGTGCTAGCGGGAGCGGGTCCTACGAGCAGTACTTC
.,.,TRBV5-1,TRBJ2-7,CASSTWTDYEQYF,TGCGCCAGCAGTACTTGGACAGACTACGAGCAGTACTTC
.,.,TRBV5-1,TRBJ2-1,CASSLPGGSNEQFF,TGCGCCAGCAGCTTGCCGGGGGGCAGCAATGAGCAGTTCTTC
few,.,TRBV29-1,TRBJ2-7,CSVAWQAHEQYF,TGCAGCGTTGCCTGGCAGGCCCACGAGCAGTACTTC
once,TRBD2,TRBV20-1,TRBJ2-3,CSAPPSGSDTQYF,TGCAGTGCTCCTCCTAGCGGGTCGGATACGCAGTATTTT
.,TRBD2,TRBV28,TRBJ2-2,CASSFIRGLASGELFF,TGTGCCAGCAGTTTTATTAGGGGACTAGCCTCCGGGGAGCTGTTTTTT
.,.,TRBV7-2,TRBJ2-7,CASSLSTGEVYEQYF,TGTGCCAGCAGCTTATCGACAGGCGAAGTGTACGAGCAGTACTTC
few,.,TRBV7-9,TRBJ2-1,CASSPTQFSYNEQFF,TGTGCCAGCAGCCCAACCCAGTTCTCCTACAATGAGCAGTTCTTC
.,TRBD1,TRBV20-1,TRBJ2-1,CSASYRAHRGHPSYNEQFF,TGCAGTGCTAGTTATAGGGCACACAGGGGCCATCCCTCCTACAATGAGCAGTTCTTC
.,TRBD1,TRBV18,TRBJ2-4,CASSPYNWDRKNIQYF,TGTGCCAGCTCACCTTACAATTGGGACAGAAAAAACATTCAGTACTTC
few,.,TRBV7-9,TRBJ1-5,CASSLNYGGRHF,TGTGCCAGCAGCTTAAATTATGGAGGTCGGCATTTT
.,.,TRBV9,TRBJ2-7,CASSYGQGRVGTEQYF,TGTGCCAGCAGCTACGGCCAGGGGCGGGTGGGGACCGAGCAGTACTTC
many,.,TRBV4-3,TRBJ2-7,CASSQYVRYEQYF,TGCGCCAGCAGCCAGTACGTTCGGTACGAGCAGTACTTC
.,.,TRBV4-3,TRBJ2-7,CASSQGPLARGEQYF,TGCGCCAGCAGCCAAGGGCCGTTGGCTAGAGGCGAGCAGTACTTC
few,TRBD1,TRBV3-1,TRBJ1-1,CASSPGQGRTEAFF,TGTGCCAGCAGCCCGGGACAGGGAAGGACTGAAGCTTTCTTT
.,.,TRBV20-1,TRBJ1-4,CSARRTRSSEKLFF,TGCAGTGCTAGAAGGACCCGCTCGAGTGAAAAACTGTTTTTT
.,.,TRBV13,TRBJ2-2,CASSPLFGQTNTGELFF,TGTGCCAGCAGCCCATTGTTTGGACAGACGAACACCGGGGAGCTGTTTTTT
few,TRBD2,TRBV28,TRBJ2-1,CASRLAGLSSYNEQFF,TGTGCCAGCCGACTAGCGGGGTTGAGCTCCTACAATGAGCAGTTCTTC
few,.,TRBV5-1,TRBJ2-7,CASSLTDIVSYEQYF,TGCGCCAGCAGCTTGACAGACATCGTTTCTTACGAGCAGTACTTC
few,TRBD2,TRBV28,TRBJ2-7,CASSKTGTSTYEQYF,TGTGCCAGCAGTAAAACCGGGACTAGTACCTACGAGCAGTACTTC
.,.,TRBV4-2,TRBJ1-1,CASSHRDYTEAFF,TGTGCCAGCAGCCATAGGGACTACACTGAAGCTTTCTTT
.,TRBD2,TRBV5-1,TRBJ2-4,CASSLDIAGAKNIQYF,TGCGCCAGCAGCTTGGATATAGCGGGAGCCAAAAACATTCAGTACTTC
.,.,TRBV5-1,TRBJ2-7,CASSLVGGSEAQYF,TGCGCCAGCAGCTTGGTCGGGGGCTCAGAGGCCCAGTACTTC
.,.,TRBV20-1,TRBJ2-1,CSARPPGERIADEQFF,TGCAGTGCTAGACCACCAGGGGAGCGGATTGCCGATGAGCAGTTCTTC
.,TRBD2,TRBV20-1,TRBJ2-1,CSARGLAGAGNEQFF,TGCAGTGCCCGGGGACTAGCGGGAGCCGGGAATGAGCAGTTCTTC
.,.,TRBV5-1,TRBJ1-1,CASSTQGFDTEAFF,TGCGCCAGCAGCACACAGGGATTCGACACTGAAGCTTTCTTT
few,.,TRBV2,TRBJ2-1,CASSVEGGNEQFF,TGTGCCAGCAGTGTAGAAGGGGGCAATGAGCAGTTCTTC
few,.,TRBV4-3,TRBJ1-4,CASSQSPRGTTNEKLFF,TGCGCCAGCAGCCAGTCGCCGAGGGGGACAACTAATGAAAAACTGTTTTTT
.,TRBD2,TRBV6-2/TRBV6-3,TRBJ2-1,CASSLLAAYNEQFF,TGTGCCAGCAGTTTACTAGCGGCCTACAATGAGCAGTTCTTC
few,.,TRBV20-1,TRBJ2-1,CSAFPVTRWANEQFF,TGCAGTGCTTTCCCAGTGACCCGGTGGGCTAATGAGCAGTTCTTC
.,TRBD2,TRBV9,TRBJ2-7,CASSVASGPYEQYF,TGTGCCAGCAGCGTCGCTAGCGGGCCCTACGAGCAGTACTTC
.,.,TRBV5-1,TRBJ2-5,CASSLALAVNEQYF,TGCGCCAGCAGCTTGGCTCTTGCGGTCAATGAGCAGTACTTC
.,.,TRBV27,TRBJ2-4,CASSTPGILAKNIQYF,TGTGCCAGCAGTACCCCAGGGATCCTAGCCAAAAACATTCAGTACTTC
few,TRBD2,TRBV6-2/TRBV6-3,TRBJ2-1,CASSSSRTSGVYNEQFF,TGTGCCAGCAGTTCTTCTCGGACTAGCGGCGTATACAATGAGCAGTTCTTC
.,.,TRBV29-1,TRBJ2-1,CSVVNRGLGGYNEQFF,TGCAGCGTTGTGAATCGGGGCCTAGGCGGCTACAATGAGCAGTTCTTC
few,TRBD1,TRBV7-2,TRBJ2-6,CASRKQGSGANVLTF,TGTGCCAGCAGAAAACAGGGGTCTGGGGCCAACGTCCTGACTTTC
.,.,TRBV5-1,TRBJ2-5,CASSIGPEETQYF,TGCGCCAGCAGCATAGGACCGGAGGAGACCCAGTACTTC